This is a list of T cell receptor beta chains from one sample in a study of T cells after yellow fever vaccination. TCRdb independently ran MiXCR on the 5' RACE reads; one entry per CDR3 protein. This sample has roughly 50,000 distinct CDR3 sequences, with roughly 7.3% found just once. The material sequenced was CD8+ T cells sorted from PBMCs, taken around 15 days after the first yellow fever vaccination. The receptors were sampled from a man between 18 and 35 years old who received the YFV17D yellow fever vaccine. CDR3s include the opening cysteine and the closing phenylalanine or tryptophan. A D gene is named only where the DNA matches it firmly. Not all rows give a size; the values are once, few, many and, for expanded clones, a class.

CASSLEAGTNNYEQYF TGTGCCAGCAGCTTAGAGGCCGGGACTAACAACTACGAGCAGTACTTC TRBJ2-7 TRBV7-2 TRBD2 many
CASSRGPNQPDTQYF TGCGCCAGCAGCCGAGGCCCTAATCAGCCAGATACGCAGTATTTT TRBJ2-3 TRBV4-3 . many
CSAREWESRSNQPQHF TGCAGTGCTAGAGAATGGGAGTCTAGAAGCAATCAGCCCCAGCATTTT TRBJ1-5 TRBV20-1 . many
CASSHFAGEQYF TGTGCCAGCAGCCACTTCGCGGGCGAGCAGTACTTC TRBJ2-7 TRBV7-9 . few
CASSEGTSGRNEQFF TGTGCCAGCAGTGAAGGGACTAGCGGGCGTAATGAGCAGTTCTTC TRBJ2-1 TRBV2 TRBD2 many
CSARKDRPSSYNEQFF TGCAGTGCTAGAAAGGACAGGCCGAGCTCCTACAATGAGCAGTTCTTC TRBJ2-1 TRBV20-1 TRBD1 many
CASSRDLYTGVDGYTF TGTGCCAGCAGCCGCGACCTCTACACAGGGGTGGATGGCTACACCTTC TRBJ1-2 TRBV3-1 TRBD1 many
CASSYSAWETNTGELFF TGTGCCAGCAGTTACTCGGCATGGGAAACGAACACCGGGGAGCTGTTTTTT TRBJ2-2 TRBV6-5 . .
CASSQGEGWRGTEAFF TGCGCCAGCAGCCAAGGGGAAGGCTGGAGGGGGACTGAAGCTTTCTTT TRBJ1-1 TRBV4-1 . once
CATSSSGSTQYF TGTGCCACCAGCAGTAGCGGGTCGACCCAGTACTTC TRBJ2-5 TRBV15 TRBD2 many
CASTPLGTSGANEQFF TGTGCCAGCACCCCCCTCGGAACTAGCGGGGCGAATGAGCAGTTCTTC TRBJ2-1 TRBV27 TRBD2 many
CASSLDGMEAFF TGTGCCAGCAGCTTAGATGGGATGGAAGCTTTCTTT TRBJ1-1 TRBV7-6 . many
CASGAPENDRFYGYTF TGCGCCAGCGGCGCCCCGGAAAACGACAGATTCTATGGCTACACCTTC TRBJ1-2 TRBV5-1 . many
CASSYGGTASTEAFF TGTGCCAGCAGTTACGGCGGGACAGCTAGCACTGAAGCTTTCTTT TRBJ1-1 TRBV6-5 TRBD1 many
CASSSRARRYQPQHF TGTGCCAGCAGTTCCCGGGCCAGGAGATATCAGCCCCAGCATTTT TRBJ1-5 TRBV6-2/TRBV6-3 . few
CATSVGGVDSQETQYF TGTGCCACCAGCGTGGGGGGGGTAGACAGCCAAGAGACCCAGTACTTC TRBJ2-5 TRBV15 TRBD2 few
CASSPLWRSYNEQFF TGTGCCAGCAGCCCACTTTGGCGATCTTACAATGAGCAGTTCTTC TRBJ2-1 TRBV11-2 . .
CASSTKDTEAFF TGTGCCAGCAGCACAAAGGACACTGAAGCTTTCTTT TRBJ1-1 TRBV5-5 . many
CAWSAAGTYSYEQYF TGTGCCTGGAGTGCTGCGGGGACCTACTCCTACGAGCAGTACTTC TRBJ2-7 TRBV30 . many
CASTLCNPCPLTGANVLTF TGCGCCAGCACCCTCTGTAATCCGTGCCCTCTTACTGGGGCCAACGTCCTGACTTTC TRBJ2-6 TRBV5-1 . many
CASSLKGTQYF TGTGCCAGCAGCTTGAAGGGTACGCAGTATTTT TRBJ2-3 TRBV5-4 . few
CASGPNYGGGLLGEQYF TGTGCCAGCGGGCCAAACTACGGCGGGGGGTTATTAGGCGAGCAGTACTTC TRBJ2-7 TRBV11-2 TRBD2 .
CASSLVGYSNQPQHF TGTGCCAGCAGTTTGGTGGGGTATAGCAATCAGCCCCAGCATTTT TRBJ1-5 TRBV12-3/TRBV12-4 . many
CASSSPGEVANTGELFF TGTGCCAGCAGTTCCCCGGGGGAGGTAGCGAACACCGGGGAGCTGTTTTTT TRBJ2-2 TRBV12-3/TRBV12-4 . many
CASSYPWPGGRTGELFF TGTGCCAGCAGTTACCCCTGGCCAGGGGGCCGCACCGGGGAGCTGTTTTTT TRBJ2-2 TRBV6-2/TRBV6-3 TRBD1 many
CASSLPSGRNEQFF TGTGCCAGCAGCTTACCGAGCGGGAGGAATGAGCAGTTCTTC TRBJ2-1 TRBV7-2 TRBD2 many
CASSFLGANEKLFF TGTGCCAGCAGTTTCTTAGGAGCTAATGAAAAACTGTTTTTT TRBJ1-4 TRBV27 . .
CASSQERLSYNEQFF TGTGCCAGCAGCCAGGAGCGGCTCTCCTACAATGAGCAGTTCTTC TRBJ2-1 TRBV13 . many
CATSRDRTSLDNEQFF TGTGCCACCAGCAGAGATCGGACTAGTTTAGACAATGAGCAGTTCTTC TRBJ2-1 TRBV15 TRBD2 few
CASSLVGGEAGTRIFGDTQYF TGCGCCAGCAGCTTGGTAGGCGGAGAGGCGGGGACGAGAATTTTTGGAGATACGCAGTATTTT TRBJ2-3 TRBV5-1 . few
CASSPAGTVEAFF TGTGCCAGCTCACCAGCGGGGACAGTTGAAGCTTTCTTT TRBJ1-1 TRBV18 TRBD1 few
CASSLALTYEQYF TGTGCCAGCAGCTTAGCGTTAACCTACGAGCAGTACTTC TRBJ2-7 TRBV7-2 . few
CASSPRGSAKNIQYF TGTGCCAGCAGTCCTCGCGGTTCGGCCAAAAACATTCAGTACTTC TRBJ2-4 TRBV12-3/TRBV12-4 . many
CATSRDTGTEAFF TGTGCCACCAGCAGAGATACGGGGACTGAAGCTTTCTTT TRBJ1-1 TRBV15 . many
CASTIAGGAKNIQYF TGTGCCAGCACTATCGCAGGGGGAGCCAAAAACATTCAGTACTTC TRBJ2-4 TRBV12-3/TRBV12-4 TRBD1 many
CASSQFKGGIDEQFF TGTGCCAGCAGCCAATTCAAGGGGGGAATCGATGAGCAGTTCTTC TRBJ2-1 TRBV3-1 . many
CASSVAVPGPNTEAFF TGTGCCAGCAGCGTAGCTGTTCCAGGCCCAAACACTGAAGCTTTCTTT TRBJ1-1 TRBV9 . many
CASSSKEAGDSTDTQYF TGTGCCAGCAGCTCTAAAGAAGCGGGGGATAGCACAGATACGCAGTATTTT TRBJ2-3 TRBV7-8 TRBD2 many
CSATKEQGQPGYTF TGCAGTGCAACGAAGGAGCAGGGCCAACCTGGCTACACCTTC TRBJ1-2 TRBV20-1 . many
CASSQYRQTDTQYF TGCGCCAGCAGCCAATATAGACAGACAGATACGCAGTATTTT TRBJ2-3 TRBV4-1 . many
CASSLVPLRGTGELFF TGCGCCAGCAGCTTGGTTCCACTTCGGGGCACCGGGGAGCTGTTTTTT TRBJ2-2 TRBV5-1 . many
CSVGPRVLNTEAFF TGCAGCGTTGGTCCACGGGTCTTGAACACTGAAGCTTTCTTT TRBJ1-1 TRBV29-1 . few
CAWSVQDDEQFF TGTGCCTGGAGTGTACAGGATGATGAGCAGTTCTTC TRBJ2-1 TRBV30 . many
CASSHRGTNQPQHF TGTGCCAGCAGTCACAGGGGGACCAATCAGCCCCAGCATTTT TRBJ1-5 TRBV12-3/TRBV12-4 TRBD1 .
CASSFGLAAYNEQFF TGTGCCAGCAGTTTTGGGCTAGCGGCCTACAATGAGCAGTTCTTC TRBJ2-1 TRBV12-3/TRBV12-4 TRBD2 many
CASSLTFSNTEAFF TGCGCCAGCAGCTTGACTTTCTCGAACACTGAAGCTTTCTTT TRBJ1-1 TRBV5-1 . many
CASSPLGGTAYFMNTEAFF TGTGCCAGCAGCCCGCTAGGGGGGACAGCATATTTTATGAACACTGAAGCTTTCTTT TRBJ1-1 TRBV11-2 TRBD1 many
CASSPPMGAGGTDTQYF TGTGCCAGCAGTCCCCCAATGGGAGCGGGGGGCACAGATACGCAGTATTTT TRBJ2-3 TRBV6-1 TRBD2 many
CASSLPRGYEQYF TGCGCCAGCAGCTTGCCGAGGGGGTACGAGCAGTACTTC TRBJ2-7 TRBV5-1 . many
CASSDDRNSPLHF TGTGCCAGCAGTGATGACAGGAATTCACCCCTCCACTTT TRBJ1-6 TRBV2 . many
CATTGYGGAYNEQFF TGTGCCACAACCGGGTACGGGGGGGCGTACAATGAGCAGTTCTTC TRBJ2-1 TRBV7-2 TRBD2 many
CASSHGQGTETQYF TGTGCCAGCAGTCACGGTCAGGGGACGGAGACCCAGTACTTC TRBJ2-5 TRBV12-3/TRBV12-4 . many
CASSHQGGTEAFF TGCGCCAGCAGCCACCAGGGCGGAACTGAAGCTTTCTTT TRBJ1-1 TRBV4-1 . many